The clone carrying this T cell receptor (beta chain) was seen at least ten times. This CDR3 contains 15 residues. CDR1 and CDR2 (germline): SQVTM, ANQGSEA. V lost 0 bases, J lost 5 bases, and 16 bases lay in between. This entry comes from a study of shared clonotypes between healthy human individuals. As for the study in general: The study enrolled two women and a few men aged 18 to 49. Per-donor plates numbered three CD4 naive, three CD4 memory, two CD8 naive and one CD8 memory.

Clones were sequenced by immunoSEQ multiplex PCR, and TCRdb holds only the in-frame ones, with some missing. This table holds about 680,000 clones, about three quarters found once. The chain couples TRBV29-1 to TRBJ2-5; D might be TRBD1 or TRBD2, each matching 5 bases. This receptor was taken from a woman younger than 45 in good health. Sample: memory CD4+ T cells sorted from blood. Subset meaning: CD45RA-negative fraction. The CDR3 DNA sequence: TGCAGCGTTGAAGATCCGGGGCAGGGCCAGGAGACCCAGTACTTC. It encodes CSVEDPGQGQETQYF.